A selection of T cell receptor beta chains follows, all from one sample in a study of siplizumab effects on memory and regulatory T cells. The repertoire was sequenced with immunoSEQ multiplex PCR; TCRdb's copy has only in-frame clones and lacks some. The sample includes about 100,000 clones, more than 90% of them seen just once. The sample comprised CD4+ T cells sorted from blood. The origin of the receptors is a human donor in good health. Some clones in this sample may be carry-over from other donors' samples. The CDR3 runs from the conserved cysteine through the conserved F or W. The D gene is left open where the match is weak. The size of a clone is reported for some rows only, either as once, few or many, or as a class for expanded clones.

-,TRBJ2-6,TRBV7-8,-,CASSLTSDRWAGANVLTF,TGTGCCAGCAGCCTAACCTCGGACCGCTGGGCTGGGGCCAACGTCCTGACTTTC
-,TRBJ1-1,TRBV7-2,-,CASSHRTGNTEAFF,TGTGCCAGCAGCCACCGAACAGGGAACACTGAAGCTTTCTTT
-,TRBJ2-3,TRBV25-1,-,CASSALSGNTDTQYF,TGTGCCAGCAGTGCTCTTAGCGGAAACACAGATACGCAGTATTTT
-,TRBJ2-7,TRBV29-1,-,CSVAGTRVYLQYF,TGCAGCGTTGCCGGGACTCGGGTGTATCTGCAGTACTTC
-,TRBJ1-5,TRBV7-9,-,CASSFAGSGSQPQHF,TGTGCCAGCAGCTTTGCCGGGTCGGGTAGTCAGCCCCAGCATTTT
-,TRBJ2-3,TRBV11-2,TRBD2,CASSLDSGLASDTQYF,TGTGCCAGCAGCTTAGATAGCGGACTAGCTTCAGATACGCAGTATTTT
-,TRBJ2-1,TRBV11-3,-,CASSQGPMGYEQFF,TGTGCCAGCAGCCAAGGACCGATGGGGTATGAGCAGTTCTTC
-,TRBJ2-1,TRBV29-1,TRBD2,CSVSGSPSYNEQFF,TGCAGCGTAAGCGGGAGCCCCTCCTACAATGAGCAGTTCTTC
-,TRBJ2-2,TRBV15,TRBD2,CATSRDLAGVTGELFF,TGTGCCACCAGCAGGGATCTAGCGGGGGTCACCGGGGAGCTGTTTTTT
once,TRBJ2-7,TRBV15,TRBD2,CATSRGTSGRLTYEQYF,TGTGCCACCAGCAGAGGGACTAGCGGGAGGTTAACCTACGAGCAGTACTTC
-,TRBJ2-2,TRBV10-3,-,CAIRNGLNTGELFF,TGTGCCATCCGAAACGGCTTGAACACCGGGGAGCTGTTTTTT
-,TRBJ1-2,TRBV7-2,TRBD1,CASSIGQGEGYTF,TGTGCCAGCAGCATCGGACAGGGAGAGGGCTACACCTTC
-,TRBJ2-5,TRBV5-6,-,CASSGSYGSLETQYF,TGTGCCAGCAGCGGCTCTTACGGGAGTCTGGAGACCCAGTACTTC
-,TRBJ1-1,TRBV2,-,CASSGRYVAEAFF,TGTGCCAGCAGCGGAAGGTACGTAGCTGAAGCTTTCTTT
-,TRBJ2-3,TRBV18,-,CASSPQRQTRRSTDTQYF,TGTGCCAGCTCACCACAGAGACAGACTAGAAGAAGCACAGATACGCAGTATTTT
-,TRBJ2-7,TRBV19,-,CASSMTVASYEQYF,TGTGCCAGTAGTATGACCGTCGCCAGCTACGAGCAGTACTTC
few,TRBJ2-6,TRBV7-8,-,CASSSRTRRSGANVLTF,TGTGCCAGCAGCTCCAGGACAAGAAGGTCTGGGGCCAACGTCCTGACTTTC
-,TRBJ2-2,TRBV28,TRBD1,CASSSGQGSGTGELFF,TGTGCCAGCAGTTCCGGACAGGGTTCCGGCACCGGGGAGCTGTTTTTT
-,TRBJ1-4,TRBV25-1,TRBD1,CASSSPQGSGEKLFF,TGTGCCAGCAGCAGCCCACAGGGGAGCGGTGAAAAACTGTTTTTT